One and the same sample provided the 30 T cell receptor beta chains below, sequenced in a study of CD8+CD57+ T cells in acquired aplastic anemia. Investigators profiled TCR beta VDJ and CDR3 from genomic DNA template. From the reads, TCRdb called clonotypes with MiXCR, one entry per CDR3 protein. The table has hundreds of thousands of distinct CDR3 sequences, roughly 68% seen once. The material sequenced was sorted CD4+, CD8+, or CD8+CD57+ T cells (not recorded which) from PBMCs. These receptors were obtained from a human donor in good health, serving as a control.

In the case of this clonotype: With a much larger clone just one base away, this may be a read error. This chain links TRBV9 with TRBJ1-4; D is unresolved. Germline V lookup: CDR1 SGDLS, CDR2 YYNGEE. The CDR3 has 15 amino acids. V lost 5 bases and J lost 4, with 15 bases in between. The CDR3 DNA follows: TGTGCCAGCAGGACCGGTTACGTCGATAATGAAAAACTGTTTTTT. Protein: CASRTGYVDNEKLFF.

V is TRBV12-3 or TRBV12-4 and J is TRBJ2-1; 8 nucleotides match TRBD1. The ends lost 6 bases at V and 0 bases at J; junction bases unmatched: 4. The CDR3 covers 15 residues. The CDR3 sequence: CASSSTGGSYNEQFF. In nucleotides, the CDR3 is TGTGCCAGCAGCTCAACAGGGGGCTCCTACAATGAGCAGTTCTTC.

The chain joins TRBV2 to TRBJ1-2; perhaps TRBD1 as D (6 bases). Trimming removed 11 bases at V and 8 bases at J, with 15 bases between. This CDR3 is 11 amino acids long. The germline V gene encodes CDR1 SNHLY and CDR2 FYNNEI. CDR3 nucleotide sequence: TGTGCCGACAGTGGGGGGGGCGGCTACACCTTC. This codes for CADSGGGGYTF.

The rearrangement uses TRBV9 and TRBJ2-7, with 11 positions matching TRBD1. The V and J ends lost 3 bases and 5 bases, in that order; junction bases with no gene match: 13. Per the germline V gene, CDR1 is SGDLS and CDR2 is YYNGEE. This CDR3 region has 17 residues. CDR3: CASSDPWTGGGIDEQYF. Written as DNA, the CDR3 is TGTGCCAGCAGCGACCCATGGACAGGGGGCGGTATAGACGAGCAGTACTTC.

The CDR3 here is CASSGDHSYEQYF. Written as DNA, the CDR3 is TGTGCCAGCAGCGGAGACCATTCCTACGAGCAGTACTTC. V usage is TRBV6-1 and J usage is TRBJ2-7, with unresolved D. The CDR3 has 13 residues. Trimming shortened V by 6 bases and J by 1 base, and 10 bases separated the two germline ends. The germline CDR1 and CDR2 sequences are MNHNS and SASEGT.

The chain links TRBV12-3 or TRBV12-4 to TRBJ1-4; weak D call: TRBD1 (5 bases). Between the trimmed V and J ends, which lost 5 bases and 8 bases, there was a span of 21 bases. The CDR3 covers 16 residues. CDR3 nucleotides: TGTGCCAGCAGTGAAGATCTCGCAACCGGGGGAGAAAAACTGTTTTTT. Protein product: CASSEDLATGGEKLFF.

The rearrangement joins TRBV2 to TRBJ1-1; D perhaps matches TRBD1 (5 bases). The CDR3 is 13 residues long. Germline V gene sequence: CDR1 SNHLY, CDR2 FYNNEI. The CDR3 sequence: CPGRQNLNTEAFF. The DNA of the CDR3 is TGTCCCGGCCGACAGAACTTGAACACTGAAGCTTTCTTT.

The chain links TRBV29-1 to TRBJ1-2; 9 nucleotides match TRBD1. J lost 4 bases, V lost 7 bases, and 7 bases had no gene match. Looked up from germline, CDR1 is SQVTM and CDR2 is ANQGSEA. The CDR3 length is 13 residues. CDR3 protein: CSDQGQGVYGYTF. CDR3 in DNA: TGCAGCGATCAGGGACAGGGCGTCTATGGCTACACCTTC.

This chain connects TRBV20-1 to TRBJ1-2, with TRBD1 matching over 10 bases. The CDR3 contains 13 residues. Losses at the gene ends were 8 bases for V and 3 bases for J; bases not matched to a gene: 6. Germline lookup yields CDR1 DFQATT and CDR2 SNEGSKA (reference sequence). The CDR3 coding sequence is TGCAGTCAGACAGGGGGCGATGACTATGGCTACACCTTC. This gives the protein CSQTGGDDYGYTF.

As concerns this clonotype: It may be a read error: a sequence one base away is much more abundant. The CDR3 spells CAGGRYTQYF. The CDR3 region has the DNA TGTGCCGGCGGAAGGTATACGCAGTATTTT. The V call is TRBV6-5, the J call TRBJ2-3, with D uncertain. Trimming shortened V by 11 bases and J by 7 bases, and 10 bases separated the two germline ends. The CDR3 totals 10 residues. Germline values: CDR1 MNHEY, CDR2 SVGAGI.

This clonotype appeared many times. The rearrangement uses TRBV7-2 and TRBJ1-2, with TRBD1 as a possible D gene (6 bases). The V gene's germline CDR1 is SGHTA and CDR2 FQGNSA. This CDR3 is built from 16 residues. The V and J ends lost 2 bases and 6 bases respectively, with 19 bases between them. The CDR3 loop reads CASSLWVGGQGDGYTF. The DNA for the CDR3 is TGTGCCAGCAGCTTATGGGTAGGGGGGCAGGGAGATGGCTACACCTTC.

The gene calls are TRBV7-7 and TRBJ2-3; tentative D call: TRBD1 (6 bases). The CDR3 is 17 residues long. CDR1 SSHAT and CDR2 FNYEAQ come from the germline V gene (reference sequence). Trimming stripped 5 bases from V and 6 bases from J, with 24 bases between. DNA of the CDR3: TGTGCCAGCAGCCCAAGGGGGTGGAGAGCAAGCGACGATACGCAGTATTTT. Amino acid sequence: CASSPRGWRASDDTQYF.

This clonotype was detected many times. The chain is built from TRBV5-6 and TRBJ1-6, with D possibly matching TRBD1 (5 bases). V shed 5 bases and J shed 9 bases, with 15 bases lying between them. The CDR3 covers 14 residues. Germline V gene lookup returns CDR1 SGHDT and CDR2 YYEEEE. The CDR3 DNA reads TGTGCCAGCAGTTCGACGGGGCCGAGTTCACCCCTCCACTTT. Residues: CASSSTGPSSPLHF.

This clonotype has a count of ten or more. The chain combines TRBV3-1 with TRBJ2-3; 7 nucleotides match TRBD2. This CDR3 is 17 amino acids long. V lost 1 base to trimming and J lost 0 bases; unmatched junction nucleotides: 7. CDR1 and CDR2 (germline): LGHDT, YNNKEL (reference sequence). This CDR3 reads CASSQVPGGGSTDTQYF. In DNA form, the CDR3 reads TGTGCCAGCAGCCAAGTTCCGGGCGGGGGAAGCACAGATACGCAGTATTTT.

This chain links TRBV20-1 with TRBJ2-7; TRBD1 matches 11 bases. CDR3 size: 13 residues. CDR1 DFQATT and CDR2 SNEGSKA come from the germline V gene (reference sequence). The J segment lost 3 bases and the V segment lost 5 bases, leaving 3 bases of the junction unmatched. The CDR3 sequence is CSAYGTGGYEQYF. The DNA of the CDR3 is TGCAGTGCTTATGGGACAGGGGGCTACGAGCAGTACTTC.

Many counts were recorded for this clonotype. The V gene is TRBV5-5, the J gene TRBJ1-4; D may be TRBD1 (5 bases). The CDR3 is 13 amino acids. Trimming took off 4 bases at V and 8 bases at J, with 12 bases between the two ends. Germline assignment: CDR1 SGHKS and CDR2 YYEKEE (reference sequence). CDR3 in amino acids: CASSPGTEEKLFF. The CDR3 bases are TGTGCCAGCAGCCCGGGGACTGAAGAAAAACTGTTTTTT.

This clonotype appeared many times. The V call is TRBV5-1, the J call TRBJ1-2, with TRBD1 identical over 9 bases. Trimming cost V 0 bases and J 7 bases; bases outside gene matches: 7. The CDR3 loop spans 15 amino acids. Germline V gene lookup returns CDR1 SGHRS and CDR2 YFSETQ. CDR3 bases: TGCGCCAGCAGCTTGGATCTACAGGGGGCGAGTGGCTACACCTTC. This sequence encodes CASSLDLQGASGYTF.

This clonotype occurred a few times. This may come from a read error, since a much larger clone is one base off. This chain joins TRBV24-1 and TRBJ2-7, with D perhaps TRBD2 (5 bases). CDR1 is KGHDR, CDR2 SFDVKD, per germline. V lost 11 bases, J lost 0 bases, and 16 bases lay in between. CDR3 length equals 14 residues. The CDR3 spells CASRNEGSSYEQYF. CDR3 bases: TGTGCCAGCAGGAACGAGGGTAGCTCCTACGAGCAGTACTTC.

This chain joins TRBV20-1 and TRBJ2-7, with D perhaps matching TRBD2 (6 bases). Trimming shortened V by 6 bases and J by 7 bases, and 13 bases separated the two germline ends. Per germline, CDR1 DFQATT and CDR2 SNEGSKA (reference sequence). The CDR3 extends over 11 amino acids. In nucleotides, the CDR3 is TGCAGTGCCTTAAACGGAGGGGAGCAGTACTTC. Encoded protein: CSALNGGEQYF.

The chain employs TRBV20-1 and TRBJ2-7, with 10 bases that match TRBD2. This CDR3 comprises 14 residues. The V gene's germline CDR1 is DFQATT and CDR2 SNEGSKA (reference sequence). V lost 3 bases, J lost 3 bases, and 5 bases stayed unmatched. This chain's CDR3 is CSASSGGPYYEQYF. The CDR3 DNA is TGCAGTGCTAGTAGCGGGGGGCCGTACTACGAGCAGTACTTC.

Comment on this clonotype: With a much larger clone just one base away, this may be a read error. The chain's CDR3 is CASAASSYTEAFF. The CDR3, as DNA: TGTGCCAGCGCTGCTTCCTCGTACACTGAAGCTTTCTTT. The V and J genes are TRBV6-2 or TRBV6-3 and TRBJ1-1; no clear D. V was pared by 8 bases and J by 3 bases, with 13 bases between. Germline loops: CDR1 MNHEY, CDR2 SVGEGT. The CDR3 has 13 amino acids.

On this clonotype: Compared with germline, one end of the junction differs, possibly owing to a read error. The chain employs TRBV5-1 and TRBJ2-3, with D possibly matching TRBD1 (5 bases). Germline CDR1 is SGHRS and CDR2 is YFSETQ. This CDR3 is built from 14 residues. For the CDR3, the DNA is TGTGCCAGCAGCTTGGGGCCGACGACGTCTACGCAGTATTTT. It specifies CASSLGPTTSTQYF.

Worth noting for this clonotype: This likely comes from a read error, as the CDR3 has no conserved phenylalanine or tryptophan at its end. No DNA is shown, since the ends of the CDR3 on it are uncertain; the CDR3 is the one TCRdb lists. The chain links TRBV7-2 to TRBJ1-6. Termini included, the CDR3 measures 13 amino acids. Germline-derived CDR1 and CDR2 are SGHTA and FQGNSA. CDR3 sequence: CASSSRGGDPPQH.

This clonotype appeared many times. The rearrangement uses TRBV7-2 and TRBJ1-2, with TRBD1 matching 9 bases. The CDR3 runs to 15 residues. Germline CDR1 is SGHTA and CDR2 is FQGNSA. The J segment lost 4 bases and the V segment lost 5 bases, leaving 8 bases of the junction unmatched. CDR3 coding DNA: TGTGCCAGCAGCCAAGAGAACAGGGGGCTCTATGGCTACACCTTC. Amino acid sequence: CASSQENRGLYGYTF. The complete variable domain, with remaining parts taken from reference TRBV7-2 and TRBJ1-2, reads GAGVSQSPSNKVTEKGKDVELRCDPISGHTALYWYRQSLGQGLEFLIYFQGNSAPDKSGLPSDRFSAERTGGSVSTLTIQRTQQEDSAVYLCASSQENRGLYGYTFGSGTRLTVV.

This clonotype was detected ten times or more. This rearrangement joins TRBV11-2 to TRBJ2-7; TRBD2 agrees at 7 bases. This CDR3 spans 16 amino acids. CDR1 is SGHAT, CDR2 FQNNGV, per germline. V was pared by 5 bases and J by 1 base, with 11 bases of the junction left unmatched. The DNA for the CDR3 is TGTGCCAGCAGCACCAAGCGGGGACTCGGGTCCTACGAGCAGTACTTC. Its translation is CASSTKRGLGSYEQYF.

CDR3 DNA: TGTGCCACCAGCAGGGGACTAGCGGGGTACGAGCAGTACTTC. As protein: CATSRGLAGYEQYF. The V gene is TRBV15, the J gene TRBJ2-7; 13 bases match TRBD2. V lost 3 bases to trimming and J lost 4 bases; unmatched junction nucleotides: 0. The CDR3 spans 14 residues. CDR1 LNHNV and CDR2 YYDKDF come from the germline V gene (reference sequence).

Many counts were recorded for this clonotype. This chain connects TRBV6-5 to TRBJ1-4; D is unclear. CDR1 and CDR2 from the germline V gene are MNHEY and SVGAGI. Deletions cut 1 base from V and 8 bases from J, with 11 bases between. This CDR3 has 14 amino acids. CDR3 loop: CASSYYPYDEKLFF. DNA of the CDR3: TGTGCCAGCAGTTACTACCCTTACGACGAAAAACTGTTTTTT.

With respect to this clonotype: The CDR3 does not end in the conserved phenylalanine or tryptophan, so this is likely a read error. The DNA is omitted, as the CDR3 cannot be located on it reliably, and the CDR3 follows TCRdb's listing. This sequence joins TRBV7-2 and TRBJ2-1; the DNA was not compared with TRBD1, the D call given in the table. The CDR3 extends over 13 residues, inclusive of both ends. Germline assignment: CDR1 SGHTA and CDR2 FQGNSA. Here the CDR3 reads CASRLGVYGYTFG.

The sample holds one count of this clonotype. The chain combines TRBV7-2 with TRBJ1-2; tentatively, D is TRBD1 (6 bases). CDR1 is SGHTA and CDR2 is FQGNSA in the germline V gene. Between the trimmed V and J ends, which lost 6 bases and 6 bases, there was a span of 20 bases. The CDR3 covers 15 residues. The CDR3 DNA reads TGTGCCAGCAGTATAGATCGGGACAAGGAGAATGGCTACACCTTC. Protein: CASSIDRDKENGYTF. The whole variable domain, filled in from reference TRBV7-2 and TRBJ1-2, reads GAGVSQSPSNKVTEKGKDVELRCDPISGHTALYWYRQSLGQGLEFLIYFQGNSAPDKSGLPSDRFSAERTGGSVSTLTIQRTQQEDSAVYLCASSIDRDKENGYTFGSGTRLTVV.

Regarding this clonotype: No conserved phenylalanine or tryptophan is present at the end of the CDR3, so a read error is the likely explanation. The DNA is omitted, as the CDR3 cannot be located on it reliably, and the CDR3 follows TCRdb's listing. This sequence joins TRBV7-9 and TRBJ2-5; the table's D call TRBD2 went unverified against the DNA. The CDR3 has 13 amino acids, counting both end residues. CDR1 and CDR2 from the germline V gene are SEHNR and FQNEAQ (reference sequence). CDR3 loop: CASSLEGGDTSPL.